This T cell receptor beta chain was captured in a study of cytotoxic CD8 clonotypes in ibrutinib-treated CLL. This clone has only a few counts. Its target is not known. Study-level results: On treatment, the uncommon public clonotypes contracted or remained stable.

V trimming: 4 bases; J trimming: 3 bases; junction bases outside the gene matches: 6. From germline, CDR1 is SGHRS and CDR2 YFSETQ. The CDR3 totals 14 residues. This table comes from immunoSEQ multiplex PCR, and its TCRdb copy is limited to in-frame clones, with some not included. Counted here are approximately 300,000 clones, more than 65% occurring once; the ten biggest clones make up approximately 7%. The rearrangement uses TRBV5-1 and TRBJ1-2, with 7 nucleotides matching TRBD1. The sequence derives from a human donor with chronic lymphocytic leukemia. The source material was PBMCs, sampled before ibrutinib treatment. Written as DNA, the CDR3 is TGCGCCAGCAGCAAAGGACAGGAGGACTATGGCTACACCTTC. Translation gives CASSKGQEDYGYTF.